This T cell receptor beta chain emerged from a study of blood T cell repertoires in COVID-19. Study details: The samples span acute and convalescent COVID-19 from the United States, Italy and Spain. Sample material is recorded as cDNA or gDNA derived from T cells, B-cell-depleted T cells, or PBMCs.

Libraries were prepared by immunoSEQ multiplex PCR; TCRdb keeps only in-frame clonotypes and omits some of them. The repertoire holds more than 80,000 clones, with roughly 90% as singletons. CDR1 and CDR2 (germline): SEHNR, FQNEAQ (reference sequence). Trimming removed 2 bases from V and 0 bases from J, with 11 bases in between. The CDR3 length is 16 residues. The sample taken for sequencing was peripheral blood. The chain carries TRBV7-9 and TRBJ1-3, with D unresolved. The source of this sequence is a human donor with active COVID-19. The donor label of this sample is uncertain. The CDR3 bases are TGTGCCAGCAGCTTATATGGGAGGAACTCTGGAAACACCATATATTTT. Its translation: CASSLYGRNSGNTIYF.